This T cell receptor (beta chain) emerged from a study of blood T cell repertoires in COVID-19. At the level of the study: From T cells, B-cell-depleted T cells, or PBMCs came the material, which was cDNA or gDNA.

The germline gives CDR1 MDHEN, CDR2 SYDVKM. Unmatched junction bases numbered 11, after V lost 6 bases and J lost 10 bases. This CDR3 region has 15 residues. Clones were read by immunoSEQ multiplex PCR, and TCRdb kept only the in-frame ones, dropping some. The data hold about 74,000 clones, with 84% observed a single time. The chain recombines TRBV28 with TRBJ1-4; 10 bases agree with TRBD1. This receptor was identified in a man in his 70s with acute or convalescent COVID-19. The sample taken for sequencing was peripheral blood. The CDR3 sequence: CASRYPGTGEGKLFF. CDR3 in DNA: TGTGCCAGCAGATACCCCGGGACAGGGGAGGGAAAACTGTTTTTT. The variable domain in full, completed from reference TRBV28 and TRBJ1-4, reads DVKVTQSSRYLVKRTGEKVFLECVQDMDHENMFWYRQDPGLGLRLIYFSYDVKMKEKGDIPEGYSVSREKKERFSLILESASTNQTSMYLCASRYPGTGEGKLFFGSGTQLSVL.